The present T cell receptor (beta chain) was sequenced within a study of shared clonotypes between healthy human individuals. Genomic DNA belonging to each subset was distributed in equal measure over several immunoSEQ plates. Using immunoSEQ multiplex PCR, the repertoire was profiled, and TCRdb retains in-frame clones only, with some absent. The data show about 2 million clones, with over 85% seen just once and 0.13% held by the top ten. Study-wide results and caveats: Sampling covered nothing but blood. Tissue TCR repertoires likely differ from those found in blood. Naive subsets tended to show greater estimated richness than memory subsets.

Turning to this clone: Antigen unknown.

The V and J ends lost 2 bases and 7 bases respectively, with 15 bases between them. In germline, CDR1 is GTSNPN, CDR2 SVGIG (reference sequence). The CDR3 is 15 residues long. The receptor was isolated from a man aged 18 to 30 in good health. This chain joins TRBV30 and TRBJ1-6; D remains unclear. What was sequenced was naive CD4+ T cells sorted from blood. Subset described: CD45RA+ positively selected. CDR3 bases: TGTGCCTGGAGTTACCGGGAAGGCAAAAATTCACCCCTCCACTTT. Residues: CAWSYREGKNSPLHF. The whole variable domain, filled in from reference TRBV30 and TRBJ1-6, reads SQTIHQWPATLVQPVGSPLSLECTVEGTSNPNLYWYRQAAGRGLQLLFYSVGIGQISSEVPQNLSASRPQDRQFILSSKKLLLSDSGFYLCAWSYREGKNSPLHFGNGTRLTVT.